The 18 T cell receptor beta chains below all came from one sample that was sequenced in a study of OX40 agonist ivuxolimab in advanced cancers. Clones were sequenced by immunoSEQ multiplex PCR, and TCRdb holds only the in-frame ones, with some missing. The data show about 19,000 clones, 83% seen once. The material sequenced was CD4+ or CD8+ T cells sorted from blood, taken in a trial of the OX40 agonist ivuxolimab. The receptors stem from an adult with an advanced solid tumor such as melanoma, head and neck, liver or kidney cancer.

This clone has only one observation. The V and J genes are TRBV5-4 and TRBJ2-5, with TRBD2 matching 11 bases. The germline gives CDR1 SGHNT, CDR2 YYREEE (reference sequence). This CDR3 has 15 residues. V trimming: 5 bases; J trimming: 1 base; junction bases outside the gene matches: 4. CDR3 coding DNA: TGTGCCAGCAGTCGAGGGACTAGCGGCCAAGAGACCCAGTACTTC. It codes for CASSRGTSGQETQYF.

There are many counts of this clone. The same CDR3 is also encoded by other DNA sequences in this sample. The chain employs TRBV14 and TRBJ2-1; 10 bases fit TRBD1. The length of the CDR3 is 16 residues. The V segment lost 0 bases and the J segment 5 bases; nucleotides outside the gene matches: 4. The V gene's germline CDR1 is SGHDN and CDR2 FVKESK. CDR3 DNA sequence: TGTGCCAGCAGCCAAGATCCAGGACAGGGGGACAATGAGCAGTTCTTC. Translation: CASSQDPGQGDNEQFF.

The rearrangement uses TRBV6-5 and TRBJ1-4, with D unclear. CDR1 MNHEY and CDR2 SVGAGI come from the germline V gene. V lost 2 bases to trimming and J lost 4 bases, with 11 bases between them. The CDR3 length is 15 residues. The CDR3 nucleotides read TGTGCCAGCAGTTACGCCGGCGACGGTAATGAAAAACTGTTTTTT. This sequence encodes CASSYAGDGNEKLFF.

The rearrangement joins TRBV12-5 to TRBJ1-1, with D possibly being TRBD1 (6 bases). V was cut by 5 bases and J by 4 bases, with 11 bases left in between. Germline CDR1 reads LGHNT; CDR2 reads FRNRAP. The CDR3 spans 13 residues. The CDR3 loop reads CASGGQGFTEAFF. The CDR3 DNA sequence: TGTGCTAGTGGTGGCCAGGGGTTCACTGAAGCTTTCTTT.

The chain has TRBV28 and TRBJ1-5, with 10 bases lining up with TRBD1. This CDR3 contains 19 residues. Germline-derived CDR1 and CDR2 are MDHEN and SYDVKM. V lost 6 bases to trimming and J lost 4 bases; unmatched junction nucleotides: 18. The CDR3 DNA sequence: TGTGCCAGCAGCCCGGTCTTCGGGACAGGGGTAATCCCAAATCAGCCCCAGCATTTT. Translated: CASSPVFGTGVIPNQPQHF.

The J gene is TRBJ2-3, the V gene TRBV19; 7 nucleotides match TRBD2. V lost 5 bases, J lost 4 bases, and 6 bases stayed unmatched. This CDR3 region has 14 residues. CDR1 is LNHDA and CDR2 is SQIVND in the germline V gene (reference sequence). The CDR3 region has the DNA TGTGCCAGTAGTGAGTGGGAGGGACCAGATACGCAGTATTTT. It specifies CASSEWEGPDTQYF.

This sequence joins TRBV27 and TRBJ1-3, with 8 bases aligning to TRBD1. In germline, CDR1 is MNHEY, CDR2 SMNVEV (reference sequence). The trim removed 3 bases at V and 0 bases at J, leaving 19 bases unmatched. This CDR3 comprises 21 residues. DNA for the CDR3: TGTGCCAGCAGTTTTCGGCCCGACAGGGGACAAGTCGCCTACTCTGGAAACACCATATATTTT. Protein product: CASSFRPDRGQVAYSGNTIYF.

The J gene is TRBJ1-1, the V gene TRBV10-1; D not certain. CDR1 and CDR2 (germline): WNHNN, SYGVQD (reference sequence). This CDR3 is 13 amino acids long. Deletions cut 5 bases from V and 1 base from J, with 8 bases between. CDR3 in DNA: TGCGCCAGCAGTACTTTCTCGAACACTGAAGCTTTCTTT. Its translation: CASSTFSNTEAFF.

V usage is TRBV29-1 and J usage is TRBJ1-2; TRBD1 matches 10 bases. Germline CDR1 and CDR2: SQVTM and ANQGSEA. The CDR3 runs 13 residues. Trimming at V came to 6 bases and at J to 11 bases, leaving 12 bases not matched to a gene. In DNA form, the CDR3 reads TGCAGCGTCGAGACAGGGGGCTGGGAGCATTACACCTTC. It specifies CSVETGGWEHYTF.

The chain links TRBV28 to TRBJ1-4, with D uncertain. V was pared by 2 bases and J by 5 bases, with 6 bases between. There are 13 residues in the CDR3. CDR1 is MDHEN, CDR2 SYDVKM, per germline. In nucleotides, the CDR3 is TGTGCCAGCAGTTTAGATGTCAATGAAAAACTGTTTTTT. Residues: CASSLDVNEKLFF.

As DNA, the CDR3 is TGTGCCAGCAGCTGGGAAAGTAGAAGCACAGATACGCAGTATTTT. This gives the protein CASSWESRSTDTQYF. The chain is built from TRBV11-2 and TRBJ2-3; D gene unclear. This CDR3 is built from 15 residues. Trimming cost V 4 bases and J 0 bases, with 11 bases left between them. Germline V CDR1 and CDR2: SGHAT, FQNNGV.

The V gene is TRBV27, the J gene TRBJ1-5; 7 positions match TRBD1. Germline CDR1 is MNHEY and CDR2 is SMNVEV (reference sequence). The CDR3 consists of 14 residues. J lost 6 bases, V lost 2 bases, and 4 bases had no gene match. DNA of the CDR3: TGTGCCAGCAGTTTAGACAGGGCAGGTCAGCCCCAGCATTTT. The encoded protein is CASSLDRAGQPQHF.

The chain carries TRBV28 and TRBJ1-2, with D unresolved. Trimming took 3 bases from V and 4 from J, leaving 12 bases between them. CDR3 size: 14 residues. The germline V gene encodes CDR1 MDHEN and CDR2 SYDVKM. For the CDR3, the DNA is TGTGCCAGCAGTTTTCAAGGGTCGGGCTATGGCTACACCTTC. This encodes CASSFQGSGYGYTF.

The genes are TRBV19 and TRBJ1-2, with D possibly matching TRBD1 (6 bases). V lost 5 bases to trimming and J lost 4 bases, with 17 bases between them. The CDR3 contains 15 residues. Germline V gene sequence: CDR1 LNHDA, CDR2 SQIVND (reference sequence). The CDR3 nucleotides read TGTGCCAGTAGTTTCGATTTAGGGGGGTTCTATGGCTACACCTTC. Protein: CASSFDLGGFYGYTF.

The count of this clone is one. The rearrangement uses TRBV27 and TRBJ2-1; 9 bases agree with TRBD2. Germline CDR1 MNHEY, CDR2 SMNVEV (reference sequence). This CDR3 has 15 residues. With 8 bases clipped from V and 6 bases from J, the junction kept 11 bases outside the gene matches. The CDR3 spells CASRTPSGDLNEQFF. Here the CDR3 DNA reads TGTGCCAGCCGGACTCCTAGCGGGGACCTCAATGAGCAGTTCTTC.

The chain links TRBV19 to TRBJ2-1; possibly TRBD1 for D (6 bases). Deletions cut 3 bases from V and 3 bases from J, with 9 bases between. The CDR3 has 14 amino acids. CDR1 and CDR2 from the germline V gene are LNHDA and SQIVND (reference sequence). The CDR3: CASSITRGYNEQFF. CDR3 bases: TGTGCCAGTAGTATCACCAGGGGCTACAATGAGCAGTTCTTC.

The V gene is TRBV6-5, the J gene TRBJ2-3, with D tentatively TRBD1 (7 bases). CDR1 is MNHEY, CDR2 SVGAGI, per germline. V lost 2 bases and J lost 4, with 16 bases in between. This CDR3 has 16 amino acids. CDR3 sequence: CASSYEDRRGADTQYF. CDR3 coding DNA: TGTGCCAGCAGTTACGAGGACAGGAGGGGGGCAGATACGCAGTATTTT.

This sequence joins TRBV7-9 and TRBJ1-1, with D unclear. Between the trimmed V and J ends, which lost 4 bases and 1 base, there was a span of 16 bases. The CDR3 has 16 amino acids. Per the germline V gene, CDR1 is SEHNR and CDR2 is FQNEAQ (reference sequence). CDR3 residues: CASSSSYSLGNTEAFF. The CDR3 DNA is TGTGCCAGCAGCTCGTCTTACAGTTTGGGGAACACTGAAGCTTTCTTT. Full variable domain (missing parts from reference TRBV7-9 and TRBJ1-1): DTGVSQNPRHKITKRGQNVTFRCDPISEHNRLYWYRQTLGQGPEFLTYFQNEAQLEKSRLLSDRFSAERPKGSFSTLEIQRTEQGDSAMYLCASSSSYSLGNTEAFFGQGTRLTVV.